The present T cell receptor (beta chain) was sequenced within a study of blood T cell repertoires in COVID-19. Trimming took off 1 base at V and 5 bases at J, with 7 bases between the two ends. This CDR3 region has 13 residues. From germline, CDR1 is SGHTA and CDR2 FQGNSA. Using immunoSEQ multiplex PCR, the repertoire was profiled, and TCRdb retains in-frame clones only, with some absent. The table includes about 150,000 clones, almost 85% detected once. The TCR sequence derives from a human donor with acute or convalescent COVID-19. The donor label of this sample is uncertain. The sample consisted of peripheral blood. The V gene is TRBV7-2, the J gene TRBJ2-3; no definite D call. The CDR3 sequence: CASSLGSKDTQYF. The CDR3 DNA sequence: TGTGCCAGCAGCTTAGGTAGTAAAGATACGCAGTATTTT.